Included here is one T cell receptor beta chain sequence, with context. Its antigen remains unknown. Libraries were prepared by immunoSEQ multiplex PCR; TCRdb keeps only in-frame clonotypes and omits some of them. Altogether some 2,000,000 clones are present, roughly 94% being singletons, with the ten largest covering more than 0.1%. Recent acute infections and vaccinations were absent in the healthy HIV-negative adult donors. Naive CD4+ cells were CD45RA-selected; the remaining cells were memory. This record belongs to a study of shared clonotypes between healthy human individuals. Overall study results and limits: Memory subsets had estimated richness that was generally smaller than that of naive subsets.

Per the germline V gene, CDR1 is SNHLY and CDR2 is FYNNEI. V was pared by 5 bases and J by 2 bases, with 1 base of the junction left unmatched. This CDR3 spans 15 amino acids. The TCR sequence derives from a man aged 18 to 29 in good health. V is TRBV2 and J is TRBJ2-6; 9 bases are shared with TRBD1. Material for sequencing was naive CD4+ T cells sorted from blood. The subset: CD45RA+ positively selected. CDR3 sequence reads: CASSRDRAGANVLTF. In DNA, the CDR3 is TGTGCCAGCAGTCGGGACAGGGCTGGGGCCAACGTCCTGACTTTC. The variable domain in full, with the rest retrieved from reference TRBV2 and TRBJ2-6, is EPEVTQTPSHQVTQMGQEVILRCVPISNHLYFYWYRQILGQKVEFLVSFYNNEISEKSEIFDDQFSVERPDGSNFTLKIRSTKLEDSAMYFCASSRDRAGANVLTFGAGSRLTVL.